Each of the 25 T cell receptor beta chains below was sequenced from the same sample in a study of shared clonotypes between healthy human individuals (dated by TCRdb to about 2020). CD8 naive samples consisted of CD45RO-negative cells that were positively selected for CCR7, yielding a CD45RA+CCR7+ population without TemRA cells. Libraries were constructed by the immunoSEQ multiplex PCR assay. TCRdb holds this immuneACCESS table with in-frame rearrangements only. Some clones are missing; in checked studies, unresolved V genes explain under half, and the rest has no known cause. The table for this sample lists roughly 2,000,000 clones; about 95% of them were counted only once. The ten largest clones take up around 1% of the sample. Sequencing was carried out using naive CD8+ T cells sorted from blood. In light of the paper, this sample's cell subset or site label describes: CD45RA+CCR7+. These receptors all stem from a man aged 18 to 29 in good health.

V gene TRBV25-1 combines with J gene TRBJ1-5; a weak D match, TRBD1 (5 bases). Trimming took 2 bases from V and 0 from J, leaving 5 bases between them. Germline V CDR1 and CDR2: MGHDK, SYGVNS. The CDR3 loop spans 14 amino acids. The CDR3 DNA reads TGTGCCAGCAGTGAACAGGGTAGCAATCAGCCCCAGCATTTT. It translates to CASSEQGSNQPQHF.

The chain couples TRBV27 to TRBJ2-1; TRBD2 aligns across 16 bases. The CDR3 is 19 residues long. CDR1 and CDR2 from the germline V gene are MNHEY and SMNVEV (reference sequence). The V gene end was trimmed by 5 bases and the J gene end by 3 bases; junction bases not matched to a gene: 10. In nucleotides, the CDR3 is TGTGCCAGCAGTACGCCGGGACTAGCGGGGGGGCCAGTCTACAATGAGCAGTTCTTC. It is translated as CASSTPGLAGGPVYNEQFF.

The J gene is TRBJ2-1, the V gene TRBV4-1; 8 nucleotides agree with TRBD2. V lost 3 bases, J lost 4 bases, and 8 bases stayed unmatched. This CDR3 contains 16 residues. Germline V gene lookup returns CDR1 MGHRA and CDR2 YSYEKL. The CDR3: CASSQAAGGYYNEQFF. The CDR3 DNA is TGCGCCAGCAGCCAGGCCGCGGGGGGCTATTACAATGAGCAGTTCTTC.

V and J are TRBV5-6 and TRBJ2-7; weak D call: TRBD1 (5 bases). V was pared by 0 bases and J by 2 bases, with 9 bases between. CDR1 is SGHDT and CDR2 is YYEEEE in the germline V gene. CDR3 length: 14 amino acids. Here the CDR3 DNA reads TGTGCCAGCAGCTTGGAGACAGTGACCTACGAGCAGTACTTC. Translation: CASSLETVTYEQYF. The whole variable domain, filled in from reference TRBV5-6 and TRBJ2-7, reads DAGVTQSPTHLIKTRGQQVTLRCSPKSGHDTVSWYQQALGQGPQFIFQYYEEEERQRGNFPDRFSGHQFPNYSSELNVNALLLGDSALYLCASSLETVTYEQYFGPGTRLTVT.

The CDR3 region has the DNA TGTGCCAGCAGCTTCATAGGACAGGGAAAGTCAGGAGCTTTCTTT. It yields the protein CASSFIGQGKSGAFF. This chain joins TRBV13 and TRBJ1-1, with 8 nucleotides matching TRBD1. Germline assignment: CDR1 PRHDT and CDR2 FYEKMQ (reference sequence). The length of the CDR3 is 15 residues. V lost 3 bases and J lost 10; bases outside the gene matches: 13.

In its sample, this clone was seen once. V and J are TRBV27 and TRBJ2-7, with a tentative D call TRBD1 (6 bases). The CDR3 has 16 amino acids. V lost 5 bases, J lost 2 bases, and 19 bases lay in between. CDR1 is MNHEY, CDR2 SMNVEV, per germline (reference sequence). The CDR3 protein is CASSPSTGTRAYEQYF. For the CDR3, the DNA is TGTGCCAGCAGTCCCTCGACCGGGACACGGGCCTACGAGCAGTACTTC.

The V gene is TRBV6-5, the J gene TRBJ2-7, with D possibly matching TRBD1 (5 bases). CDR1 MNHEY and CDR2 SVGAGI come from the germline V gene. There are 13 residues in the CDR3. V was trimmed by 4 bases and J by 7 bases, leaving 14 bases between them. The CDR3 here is CASSSTGFWEQYF. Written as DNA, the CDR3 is TGTGCCAGCAGTTCAACAGGTTTCTGGGAGCAGTACTTC.

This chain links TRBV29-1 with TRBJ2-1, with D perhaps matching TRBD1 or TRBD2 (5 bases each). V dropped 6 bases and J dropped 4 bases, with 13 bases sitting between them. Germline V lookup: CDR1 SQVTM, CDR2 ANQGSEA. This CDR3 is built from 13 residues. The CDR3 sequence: CSVVLGVYNEQFF. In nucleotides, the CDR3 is TGCAGCGTCGTGTTGGGGGTTTACAATGAGCAGTTCTTC.

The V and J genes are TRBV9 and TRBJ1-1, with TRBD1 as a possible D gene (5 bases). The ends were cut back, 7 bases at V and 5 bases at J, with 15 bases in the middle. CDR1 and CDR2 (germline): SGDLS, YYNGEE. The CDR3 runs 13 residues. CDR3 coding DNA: TGTGCCAGCGGAATCGGGGGTGGGACTGAAGCTTTCTTT. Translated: CASGIGGGTEAFF.

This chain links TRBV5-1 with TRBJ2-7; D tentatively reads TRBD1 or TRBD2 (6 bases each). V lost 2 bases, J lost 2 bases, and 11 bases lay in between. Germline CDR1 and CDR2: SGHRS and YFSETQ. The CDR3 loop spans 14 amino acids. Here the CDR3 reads CASSFNREAYEQYF. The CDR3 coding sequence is TGCGCCAGCAGCTTTAACAGGGAGGCCTACGAGCAGTACTTC. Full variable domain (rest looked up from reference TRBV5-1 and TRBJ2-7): KAGVTQTPRYLIKTRGQQVTLSCSPISGHRSVSWYQQTPGQGLQFLFEYFSETQRNKGNFPGRFSGRQFSNSRSEMNVSTLELGDSALYLCASSFNREAYEQYFGPGTRLTVT.

CDR3 residues: CASSIGPGAGDYGYTF. CDR3 DNA sequence: TGTGCCAGTAGTATAGGACCGGGCGCAGGGGACTATGGCTACACCTTC. This rearrangement joins TRBV19 to TRBJ1-2; tentative D call: TRBD1 (6 bases). Per germline, CDR1 LNHDA and CDR2 SQIVND (reference sequence). V lost 1 base and J 3 bases, leaving 15 bases between the germline ends. The CDR3 length is 16 residues.

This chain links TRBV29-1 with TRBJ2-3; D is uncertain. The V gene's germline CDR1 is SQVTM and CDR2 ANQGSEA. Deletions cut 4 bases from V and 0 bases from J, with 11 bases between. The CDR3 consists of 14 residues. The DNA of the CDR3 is TGCAGCGTTGTTGGGGATAGGAGCACAGATACGCAGTATTTT. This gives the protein CSVVGDRSTDTQYF.

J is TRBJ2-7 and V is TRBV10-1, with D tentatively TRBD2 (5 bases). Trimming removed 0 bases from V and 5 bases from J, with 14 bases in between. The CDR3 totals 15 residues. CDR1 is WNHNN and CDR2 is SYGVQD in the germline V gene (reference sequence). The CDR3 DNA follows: TGCGCCAGCAGTGAGTCGCGGGTGAGTGGCCACGAGCAGTACTTC. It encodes CASSESRVSGHEQYF.

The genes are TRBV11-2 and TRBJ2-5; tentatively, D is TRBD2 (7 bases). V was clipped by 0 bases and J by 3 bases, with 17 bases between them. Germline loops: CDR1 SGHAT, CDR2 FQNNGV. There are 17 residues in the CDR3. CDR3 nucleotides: TGTGCCAGCAGCTTAGACTTCGGACTAGAGGGGGAAGAGACCCAGTACTTC. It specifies CASSLDFGLEGEETQYF.

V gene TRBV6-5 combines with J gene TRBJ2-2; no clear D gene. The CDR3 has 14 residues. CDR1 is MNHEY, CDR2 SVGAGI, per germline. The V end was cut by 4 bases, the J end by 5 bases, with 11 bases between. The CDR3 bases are TGTGCCAGCAGTTCCCTTGCAGAAACCGGGGAGCTGTTTTTT. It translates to CASSSLAETGELFF.

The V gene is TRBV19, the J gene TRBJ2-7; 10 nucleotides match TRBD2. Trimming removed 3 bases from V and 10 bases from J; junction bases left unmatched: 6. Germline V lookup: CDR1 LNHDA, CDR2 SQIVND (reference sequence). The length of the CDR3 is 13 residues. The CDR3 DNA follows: TGTGCCAGTAGTATTCTAGCGGGAGCGCGACAGTACTTC. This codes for CASSILAGARQYF.

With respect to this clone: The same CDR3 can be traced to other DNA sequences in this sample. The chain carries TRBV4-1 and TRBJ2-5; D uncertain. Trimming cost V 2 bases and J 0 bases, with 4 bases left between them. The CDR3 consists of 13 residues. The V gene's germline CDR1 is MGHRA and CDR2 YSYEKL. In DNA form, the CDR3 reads TGCGCCAGCAGCCAACCCTACCAAGAGACCCAGTACTTC. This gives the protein CASSQPYQETQYF.

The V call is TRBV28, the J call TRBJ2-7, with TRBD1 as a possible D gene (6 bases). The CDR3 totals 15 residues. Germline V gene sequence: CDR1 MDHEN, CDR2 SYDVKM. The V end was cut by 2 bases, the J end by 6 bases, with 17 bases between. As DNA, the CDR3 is TGTGCCAGCAGTTTAGGGACAATCCCGGTCTTCGAGCAGTACTTC. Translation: CASSLGTIPVFEQYF.

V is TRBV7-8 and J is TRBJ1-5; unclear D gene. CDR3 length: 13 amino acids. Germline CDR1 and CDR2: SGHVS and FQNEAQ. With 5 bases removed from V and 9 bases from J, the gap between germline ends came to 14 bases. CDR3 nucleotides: TGTGCCAGCAGCGGAGGCCTTTCGGTGCCCCAGCATTTT. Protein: CASSGGLSVPQHF.

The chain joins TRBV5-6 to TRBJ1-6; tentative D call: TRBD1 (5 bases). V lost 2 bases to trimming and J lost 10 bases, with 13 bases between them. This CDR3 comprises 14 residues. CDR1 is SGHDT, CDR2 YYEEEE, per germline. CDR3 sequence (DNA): TGTGCCAGCAGCTTCTCTCAGGGAAGATCACCCCTCCACTTT. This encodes CASSFSQGRSPLHF.

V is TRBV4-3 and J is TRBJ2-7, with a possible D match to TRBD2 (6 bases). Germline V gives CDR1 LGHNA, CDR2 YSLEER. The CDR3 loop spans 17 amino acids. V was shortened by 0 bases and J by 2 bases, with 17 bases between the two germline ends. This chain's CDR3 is CASSQDPPTGEAYEQYF. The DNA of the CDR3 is TGCGCCAGCAGCCAAGATCCCCCGACCGGGGAGGCCTACGAGCAGTACTTC.

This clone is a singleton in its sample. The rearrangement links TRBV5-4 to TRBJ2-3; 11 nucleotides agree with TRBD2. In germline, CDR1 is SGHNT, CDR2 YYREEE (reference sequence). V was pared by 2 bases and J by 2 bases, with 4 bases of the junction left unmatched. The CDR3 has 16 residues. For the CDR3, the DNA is TGTGCCAGCAGCTTCCTAGCGGGAGGACTCACAGATACGCAGTATTTT. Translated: CASSFLAGGLTDTQYF.

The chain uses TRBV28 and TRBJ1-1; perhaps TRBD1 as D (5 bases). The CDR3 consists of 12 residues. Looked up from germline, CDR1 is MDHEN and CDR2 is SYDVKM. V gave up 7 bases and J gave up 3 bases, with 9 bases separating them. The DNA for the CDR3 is TGTGCCAGCATGGACATACACACTGAAGCTTTCTTT. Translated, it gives CASMDIHTEAFF. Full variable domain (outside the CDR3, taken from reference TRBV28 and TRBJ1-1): DVKVTQSSRYLVKRTGEKVFLECVQDMDHENMFWYRQDPGLGLRLIYFSYDVKMKEKGDIPEGYSVSREKKERFSLILESASTNQTSMYLCASMDIHTEAFFGQGTRLTVV.

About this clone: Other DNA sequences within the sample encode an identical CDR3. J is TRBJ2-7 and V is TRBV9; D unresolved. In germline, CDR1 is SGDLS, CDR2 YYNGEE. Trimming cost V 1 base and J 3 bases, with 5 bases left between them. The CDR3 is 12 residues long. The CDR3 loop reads CASSVSDYEQYF. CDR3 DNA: TGTGCCAGCAGCGTATCCGACTACGAGCAGTACTTC.

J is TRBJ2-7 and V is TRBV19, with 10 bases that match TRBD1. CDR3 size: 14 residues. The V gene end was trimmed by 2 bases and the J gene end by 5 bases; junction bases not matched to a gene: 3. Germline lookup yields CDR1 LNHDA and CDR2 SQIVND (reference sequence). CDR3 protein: CASSIMGQGNEQYF. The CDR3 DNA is TGTGCCAGTAGTATAATGGGACAGGGGAACGAGCAGTACTTC.